The source of this T cell receptor (beta chain) is a study of blood T cell repertoires in COVID-19. Background on the study: COVID-19 samples from acute and convalescent phases originated in the United States, Italy and Spain.

As originally analysed: Cell counts per sample came from amplifying reference gene primers. TCRdb's copy holds only in-frame clones and misses some; the assay was immunoSEQ multiplex PCR. V, J and clone size reflect that table, while D and trimming were determined from the DNA. The data show about 300,000 clones, about 89% seen once. This clone was counted a few times. The V and J ends lost 5 bases and 6 bases, in that order; junction bases with no gene match: 12. The CDR3 length is 17 residues. The germline CDR1 and CDR2 sequences are SGHTA and FQGNSA. The chain employs TRBV7-2 and TRBJ2-1; 11 bases agree with TRBD2. This TCR derives from a man aged 18 to 30 who had recovered from COVID-19. The sample taken for sequencing was peripheral blood. The CDR3 sequence: CASSPQVAGGRGNEQFF. The CDR3 bases are TGTGCCAGCAGCCCGCAAGTAGCGGGGGGGCGAGGCAATGAGCAGTTCTTC.